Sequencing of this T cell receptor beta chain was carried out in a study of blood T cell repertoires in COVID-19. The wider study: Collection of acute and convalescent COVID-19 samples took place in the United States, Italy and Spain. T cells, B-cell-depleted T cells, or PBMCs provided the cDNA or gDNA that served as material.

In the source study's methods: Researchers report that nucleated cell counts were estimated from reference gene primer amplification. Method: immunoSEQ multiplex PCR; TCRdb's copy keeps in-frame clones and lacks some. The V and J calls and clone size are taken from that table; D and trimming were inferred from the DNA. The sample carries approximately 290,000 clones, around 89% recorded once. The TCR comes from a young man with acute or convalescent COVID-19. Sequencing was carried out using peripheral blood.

This chain's CDR3 is CASSTRTGGELFF. CDR3 DNA: TGTGCCAGCAGCACCCGGACTGGCGGGGAGCTGTTTTTT. This chain connects TRBV11-3 to TRBJ2-2; D may be TRBD2 (5 bases). The CDR3 has 13 amino acids. The V end lost 5 bases, the J end lost 7 bases, and 11 bases lay between the germline ends. Germline-derived CDR1 and CDR2 are SGHNT and YENEEA.